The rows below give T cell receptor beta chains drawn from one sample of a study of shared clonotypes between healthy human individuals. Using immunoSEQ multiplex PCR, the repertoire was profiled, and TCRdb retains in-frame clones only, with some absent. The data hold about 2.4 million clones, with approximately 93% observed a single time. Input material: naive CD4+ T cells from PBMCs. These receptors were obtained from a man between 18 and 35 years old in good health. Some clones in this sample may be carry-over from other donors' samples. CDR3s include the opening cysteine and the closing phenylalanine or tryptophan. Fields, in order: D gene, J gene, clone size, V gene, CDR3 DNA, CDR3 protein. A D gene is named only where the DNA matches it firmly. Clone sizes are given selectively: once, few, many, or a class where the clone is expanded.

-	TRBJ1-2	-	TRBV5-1	TGCGCCAGCAGCTTGGCTCAGTTCGACTATGGCTACACCTTC	CASSLAQFDYGYTF
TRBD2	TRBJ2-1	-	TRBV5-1	TGCGCCAGCACCCTGGGAGGGGCCAATGAGCAGTTCTTC	CASTLGGANEQFF
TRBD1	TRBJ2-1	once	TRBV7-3	TGTGCCAGCAGCCAGGACAGGGGTGGGGTTGAGCAGTTCTTC	CASSQDRGGVEQFF
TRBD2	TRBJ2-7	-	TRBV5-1	TGCGCCAGCAGCCTTAGCGGGGCAAGCTCCTACGAGCAGTACTTC	CASSLSGASSYEQYF
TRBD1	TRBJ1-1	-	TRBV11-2	TGTGCCAGCAGCTTAACAGGGGGTCGCGGCACTGAAGCTTTCTTT	CASSLTGGRGTEAFF
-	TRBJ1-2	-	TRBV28	TGTGCCAGCAGAGCAGGCGGGCTCCACTATGGCTACACCTTC	CASRAGGLHYGYTF
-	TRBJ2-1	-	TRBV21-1	TGTGCCAGCAGCCTCGGGGACAGCGTGGTGGATGAGCAGTTCTTC	CASSLGDSVVDEQFF
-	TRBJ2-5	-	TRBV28	TGTGCCAGCAGTTACTCCCCCCCCAAAGAGACCCAGTACTTC	CASSYSPPKETQYF
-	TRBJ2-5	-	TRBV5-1	TGCGCCAGCAGCTCACGACTAGGAGGGCAAGAGACCCAGTACTTC	CASSSRLGGQETQYF
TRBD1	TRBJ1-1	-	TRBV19	TGTGCCAGTAAAATACGGACAGGGAAGACTGAAGCTTTCTTT	CASKIRTGKTEAFF
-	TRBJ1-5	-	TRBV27	TGTGCCAGCAGTTTCCGGGTAGATCAGCCCCAGCATTTT	CASSFRVDQPQHF
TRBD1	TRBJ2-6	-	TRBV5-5	TGTGCCAGCAGATCGACAGGGCCCTCTGGGGCCAACGTCCTGACTTTC	CASRSTGPSGANVLTF
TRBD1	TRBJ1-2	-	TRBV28	TGTGCCAGCAGTAAAATAAGCCGGGACAGGGGACGCTATGGCTACACCTTC	CASSKISRDRGRYGYTF
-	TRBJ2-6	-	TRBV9	TGTGCCAGCAGCGTCGGCAGCTTGAATGGCACTGGGGCCAACGTCCTGACTTTC	CASSVGSLNGTGANVLTF
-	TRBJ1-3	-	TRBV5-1	TGCGCCAGCAGCTTGGGGAAGGGGAACACCATATATTTT	CASSLGKGNTIYF
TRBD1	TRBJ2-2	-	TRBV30	TGTGCCTGGTGGGGGGACAGGGAAGACGGGGAGCTGTTTTTT	CAWWGDREDGELFF
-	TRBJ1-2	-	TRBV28	TGTGCCAGCAGTTCGGAGAGGGCCGTTGCTAACTATGGCTACACCTTC	CASSSERAVANYGYTF
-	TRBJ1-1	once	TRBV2	TGTGCCAGCAAGGGGGGAGCGGGGTTCACTGAAGCTTTCTTT	CASKGGAGFTEAFF
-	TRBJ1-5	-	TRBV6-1	TGTGCCAGCAAACTTAGAGACAGCAATCAGCCCCAGCATTTT	CASKLRDSNQPQHF
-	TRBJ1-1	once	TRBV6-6	TGTGCCAGCAGTTACGGTGTCCCTGAAGCTTTCTTT	CASSYGVPEAFF
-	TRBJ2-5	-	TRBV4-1	TGCGCCAGCAGCCAAGATGGAGTCAGAGCTGGGACCCAGTACTTC	CASSQDGVRAGTQYF
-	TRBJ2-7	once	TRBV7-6	TGTGCCAGCAGCTTAGGAGAGGGCGCCTCCTACGAGCAGTACTTC	CASSLGEGASYEQYF
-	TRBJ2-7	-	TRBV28	TGTGCCAGCAGGTTACAGGGGGGGGAGCAGTACTTC	CASRLQGGEQYF
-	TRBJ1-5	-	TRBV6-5	TGTGCCAGCAGTTACGGTGGAGGGGGCAATCAGCCCCAGCATTTT	CASSYGGGGNQPQHF
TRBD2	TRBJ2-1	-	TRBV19	TGTGCCAGTAGTCGACTAGCGGGAGATGGCAATGAGCAGTTCTTC	CASSRLAGDGNEQFF
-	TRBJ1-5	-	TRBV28	TGTGCCAGCAGTCTGGGAAGACCCCCTCAGCCCCAGCATTTT	CASSLGRPPQPQHF
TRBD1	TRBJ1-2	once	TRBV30	TGTGCCTGGAGTGGGGGGACAGCGCGCGGGGATGGCTACACCTTC	CAWSGGTARGDGYTF
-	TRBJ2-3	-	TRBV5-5	TGTGCCAGCAGCCTGACACGGAACACAGATACGCAGTATTTT	CASSLTRNTDTQYF
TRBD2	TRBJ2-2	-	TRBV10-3	TGTGCCTTCTCGACTAGCGTGAACACCGGGGAGCTGTTTTTT	CAFSTSVNTGELFF
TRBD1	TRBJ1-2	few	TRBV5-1	TGCGCCAGCTCGACAGGGACCTATGGCTACACCTTC	CASSTGTYGYTF
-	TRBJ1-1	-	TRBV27	TGTGCCAGCAGTTTAACAGACAGCATGAACACTGAAGCTTTCTTT	CASSLTDSMNTEAFF
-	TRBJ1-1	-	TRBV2	TGTGCCAGCAGTCTCGTACTTGGGAACACTGAAGCTTTCTTT	CASSLVLGNTEAFF
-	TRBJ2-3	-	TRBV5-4	TGTGCCAGCAGCTCGGGAATGGGGGCTAGCACAGATACGCAGTATTTT	CASSSGMGASTDTQYF
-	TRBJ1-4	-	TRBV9	TGTGCCAGCAGCGTCGGAGGAGGATCGATAAATGAAAAACTGTTTTTT	CASSVGGGSINEKLFF
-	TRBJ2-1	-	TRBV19	TGTGCCAGTAGTATTGGACGGTTCCCCTACAATGAGCAGTTCTTC	CASSIGRFPYNEQFF
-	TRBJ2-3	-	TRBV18	TGTGCCAGCTCTAGTAGGTTGACAGATACGCAGTATTTT	CASSSRLTDTQYF
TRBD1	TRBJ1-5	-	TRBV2	TGTGCCAGCAGTGAACGGACAGGGGATCAGCCCCAGCATTTT	CASSERTGDQPQHF
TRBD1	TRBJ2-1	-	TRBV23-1	TGCGCCAGCAGTCACGGGGGACAGGGTGGCTATGAGCAGTTCTTC	CASSHGGQGGYEQFF
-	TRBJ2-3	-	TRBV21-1	TGTGCCAGCAGCAAAGTCGCAGGAAGCACAGATACGCAGTATTTT	CASSKVAGSTDTQYF
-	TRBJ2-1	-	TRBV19	TGTGCCAGTAGTGGGGGACTGATCTACAATGAGCAGTTCTTC	CASSGGLIYNEQFF
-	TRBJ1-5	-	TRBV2	TGTGCCAGCAGTGAACGGGGGAAACAGCCCCAGCATTTT	CASSERGKQPQHF
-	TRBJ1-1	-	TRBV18	TGTGCCAGCTCACCCGGCAGCGGGGTACTCAACACTGAAGCTTTCTTT	CASSPGSGVLNTEAFF